This TCR beta chain was identified in a study of T cells in Graves' hyperthyroidism and ophthalmopathy. RNA transcripts were the template for amplifying TCR beta CDR3 regions. HTBI primers were employed in a first-round RT-PCR of the TCR CDR3. TCRdb processed the multiplex PCR reads anew with MiXCR; each CDR3 protein has one entry. The repertoire holds hundreds of thousands of distinct CDR3 sequences, with approximately 15% as singletons. Study-wide findings and caveats: Most clonotypes expanded in thyroid above 0.001 were likewise present in blood.

The germline V and J ends were trimmed by 4 bases and 7 bases, with 9 bases remaining between them. Germline CDR1 reads SGHRS; CDR2 reads YFSETQ. The CDR3 contains 13 residues. This clonotype occurred a few times. Its target is unknown. Diagnosis of hyperthyroidism was new in patients aged 18 to 65, and its duration was under 2 months. The source is a woman aged 18-30 years with Graves' hyperthyroidism. The chain couples TRBV5-1 to TRBJ1-6; tentatively, D is TRBD1 (5 bases). The sequenced material came from blood. The DNA for the CDR3 is TGCGCCAGCAGCGAGGGGTCGAATTCACCCCTCCACTTT. The encoded protein is CASSEGSNSPLHF.